The source of this T cell receptor (beta chain) is a study of blood T cell repertoires in COVID-19. The wider study: The United States, Italy and Spain provided the acute and convalescent COVID-19 samples. PBMCs, B-cell-depleted T cells, or T cells were the source of the cDNA or gDNA that made up the material.

This clone was recorded only once. The CDR3 contains 19 residues. The germline V gene encodes CDR1 SGHTA and CDR2 FQGNSA. The V and J ends lost 5 bases and 4 bases, in that order; junction bases with no gene match: 17. In the source study's methods: By means of reference gene primer amplification, nucleated cell counts were estimated. The assay was immunoSEQ multiplex PCR, and TCRdb's table has in-frame clones only and misses some. The DNA was the basis for D and trimming; V, J and clone size are from that table. The sample gives about 190,000 clones, around nine tenths of which show up once; 5% to 8% is in the top ten.

The receptor was isolated from a woman aged 40 to 49 who had recovered from COVID-19. Input material: peripheral blood. The chain recombines TRBV7-2 with TRBJ2-3, with TRBD2 identical over 11 bases. Here the CDR3 reads CASSRIVGSGRALADTQYF. In nucleotides, the CDR3 is TGTGCCAGCAGCCGGATCGTGGGTAGCGGGAGGGCCCTCGCAGATACGCAGTATTTT.